One sample yielded the 4 T cell receptor beta chains listed below, sequenced in a study of T cells in Graves' hyperthyroidism and ophthalmopathy. What was amplified from RNA transcripts were TCR beta CDR3 regions. HTBI primers were employed in a first-round RT-PCR of the TCR CDR3. TCRdb re-called the multiplex PCR reads with MiXCR, one entry per CDR3 protein. Seen here are about 280,000 distinct CDR3 sequences, about 25% observed once, and the top ten hold around 28%. The sequencing sample was made of blood. The origin of the receptors is a man in his forties or fifties with Graves' hyperthyroidism that later progressed to Graves' ophthalmopathy.

This chain connects TRBV7-8 to TRBJ2-7; 7 nucleotides agree with TRBD1. The CDR3 loop spans 15 amino acids. Germline V CDR1 and CDR2: SGHVS, FQNEAQ. J was trimmed by 0 bases and V by 4 bases; bases with no gene match: 6. CDR3 loop: CASSSRDSYSYEQYF. CDR3 sequence (DNA): TGTGCCAGCAGCTCCCGGGACAGCTACTCCTACGAGCAGTACTTC.

This clonotype showed up many times. The chain links TRBV30 to TRBJ2-5, with D perhaps assigned TRBD1 or TRBD2 (5 bases each). The CDR3 length is 14 residues. CDR1 GTSNPN and CDR2 SVGIG come from the germline V gene (reference sequence). Trimming shortened V by 3 bases and J by 2 bases, and 13 bases separated the two germline ends. The DNA of the CDR3 is TGTGCCTGGAGCGAAGGGACCGTACAAGAGACCCAGTACTTC. This sequence encodes CAWSEGTVQETQYF.

This clonotype was counted ten times or more. One end of the junction is discordant with germline, which a read error may explain. The chain combines TRBV7-9 with TRBJ2-7; D is perhaps TRBD2 (5 bases). CDR3 length equals 12 residues. CDR1 SEHNR and CDR2 FQNEAQ come from the germline V gene (reference sequence). The CDR3 spells CASSLTGNEQYF. As DNA, the CDR3 is TGCGCCAGCAGCTTAACCGGGAACGAGCAGTACTTC.

The table lists this clonotype with many counts. The genes are TRBV27 and TRBJ1-1; D remains unclear. Germline V gene lookup returns CDR1 MNHEY and CDR2 SMNVEV (reference sequence). The CDR3 covers 13 residues. V was pared by 3 bases and J by 0 bases, with 5 bases between. The CDR3 nucleotides read TGTGCCAGCAGTTTCACAGTGAACACTGAAGCTTTCTTT. As protein: CASSFTVNTEAFF.